This T cell receptor beta chain was observed in a study of blood T cells in healthy people across ages (dated by TCRdb to about 2015). Turning to the overall study: In model experiments, roughly one uniquely barcoded TCR beta cDNA molecule per two T cells was captured by template switching. To track age-related changes in TCR beta repertoire diversity, the study relied on deep sequencing normalized with unique cDNA molecular identifiers. Four age groups were formed from the donors: young (average roughly 16 years), middle-aged (approximately 40), aged (62) and long-lived (about 80). To avoid experimental bias, donors of different ages were distributed randomly across sequencing lanes. The study analyzed two additional independent replicas of 1 million unique cDNA reads from the same blood draw for two donors, one aged 18 to 29 and one aged 80 or older. Results and caveats for the whole study, not just this receptor: There was a strong correlation between observed TCR beta diversity and the percentage of naive T cells measured by flow cytometry. Conclusive comparison of naive and antigen-experienced compartments was prevented by the profiling of bulk unsorted PBMCs. Estimates of total diversity based on one million sequenced T cells were considered lower bounds and underestimates. Compared with the aged group, more naive CD4+ T cells, fewer expanded clones and increased TCR diversity were shown by the long-lived group, suggesting age selection. As age increased, observed TCR beta diversity per million T cells dropped in a roughly linear way, and a significant reduction was already evident by age roughly 40. Because the CMV infection status of the donors was unknown, age-related changes in expanded clonotypes may potentially have been confounded.

This clonotype was recorded a few times. What antigen it recognizes has not been identified. No base qualities exist here, and no much larger clone lies one base off it. The method was 5' RACE. Sequencing instrument: Illumina HiSeq 2500. A second about 7 to 12 cycle PCR used a sample-barcoded 5' primer and a J-beta primer mix. A template-switch 5' adaptor carrying 12 random nucleotides introduced a unique molecular identifier onto each TCR beta cDNA molecule. Each sample yielded at least 2.5 million CDR3-containing paired-end reads. All of the RNA was converted into first-strand cDNA using the Mint cDNA synthesis kit, with a TRBC-specific oligonucleotide serving as the primer. Following uracil-DNA glycosylase treatment, all cDNA underwent a first 18-cycle PCR with the universal primers M1SS and BC2_uni_R. The published analysis was carried out like this. Each sample was normalized by randomly selecting 1 million high-quality reads, each carrying a distinct molecular identifier. Instead of being binned into consensus sequences, reads that shared molecular identifiers were thrown out. MiTCR, run with a Q25 quality threshold and the strictest error-elimination algorithm, handled CDR3 identification, clonotype clustering and error correction. A nonparametric unseen species model using Euler transformation provided a lower-bound estimate of total TCR beta diversity. Starting from the raw public reads, TCRdb applied fastp trimming at Q25, assembled clones with MiXCR and retained in-frame beta chains. CDR3 protein duplicates are merged, each entry listing the most common genes and DNA. V and J calls and clone size were set by TCRdb, not the authors. For this sample the table gives about 1.5 million distinct CDR3 sequences, of which roughly two fifths were detected only once. The ten largest clones represent around 4% of the sample.

The donors were around 39 Caucasian individuals from Russia, aged roughly 6 to 90 years, who were systemically healthy. Each donor gave around 9 milliliters of peripheral blood, collected into EDTA-treated Vacutainer tubes. Ficoll-Paque density-gradient centrifugation was used to isolate PBMCs, with at least 6 million per sample. Trizol reagent was used to extract total RNA from PBMCs, with at least 5.5 micrograms per sample. The percentages of naive CD45RAhigh/CD27high T cells were determined by flow cytometry on a PBMC aliquot from every donor. Sequencing was done on a sample of blood. The sequence derives from a woman aged 18-30 years in good health.

The CDR3 corresponds to CASSQDWVGQVGQPQHF. The bases read TGCGCCAGCAGCCAAGATTGGGTTGGACAGGTGGGACAGCCCCAGCATTTT. The chain was built from TRBV4-3 and TRBJ1-5; TRBD1 matches 7 bases in the middle. For this chain, trimming is 0 bases at the V end and 7 bases at the J end, and the number of junction bases without a gene match is 12. The CDR3, cysteine through phenylalanine, is 17 amino acids long. Just CDR3 DNA is preserved here, 51 bases in frame from base 1. Looking up the germline V gene yields CDR1 LGHNA and CDR2 YSLEER.